The sequence of this T cell receptor (beta chain) was determined in a study of cytomegalovirus exposure and HLA in healthy donors. Study-level points and caveats: The study listed 164 cytomegalovirus-associated TCR beta chains. With high specificity and sensitivity, the classifier reportedly diagnosed cytomegalovirus status.

Turning to this clone: Its specificity is unknown.

Donors were ostensibly healthy at sampling, although undocumented immune exposures were probable. With 60 Vbeta and 13 Jbeta primers, the PCR was carried out. The table came from immunoSEQ multiplex PCR; TCRdb's copy has only in-frame clones and leaves some out. In the table there are roughly 160,000 clones, 65% to 85% of which are singletons. The TCR was taken from a boy aged 2 to 10 in good health and CMV-seronegative. Sample: PBMCs.

This CDR3 reads CASSQERMNYGYTF. Here the CDR3 DNA reads TGTGCCAGCAGCCAAGAGAGGATGAACTATGGCTACACCTTC. The chain employs TRBV4-2 and TRBJ1-2; D not resolved. CDR1 LGHNA and CDR2 YNFKEQ come from the germline V gene. The V end was cut by 0 bases, the J end by 2 bases, with 7 bases between. The CDR3 runs 14 residues.